Detailed here is one T cell receptor beta chain. What it recognizes is unknown. The study ran its PCR with 60 Vbeta and 13 Jbeta primers. In the study's own analysis: A later analysis tallied approximately 87 million unique TCR beta chains, some 12 million of them shared. Clones were sequenced by immunoSEQ multiplex PCR, and TCRdb holds only the in-frame ones, with some missing. Clonal size and the V and J genes are those of that table, whereas D and trimming came from the DNA. Of 200,000 or so clones in the sample, about four fifths are singletons; the top ten hold approximately 0.4%. This sample is drawn from a study of cytomegalovirus exposure and HLA in healthy donors. As for the study in general: Among the approximately 400 genotyped donors, 65% to 90% were placed in the Caucasian-associated ancestry cluster. The study's findings and limits: According to an earlier analysis, most TCR beta V segments yielded productive rearrangements about 87% or about 30% of the time. Researchers left out some V segments, among them TRBV6-2 and TRBV6-3, as indistinguishable.

CDR1 is MDHEN and CDR2 is SYDVKM in the germline V gene. Trimming left V 3 bases short and J 4 bases short, with 10 bases between. CDR3 length equals 13 residues. This clonotype was obtained from a male donor in good health and CMV-seropositive. Sequencing was carried out using PBMCs. The chain recombines TRBV28 with TRBJ2-7; the D gene is possibly TRBD2 (6 bases). The CDR3 DNA follows: TGTGCCAGCAGTTTGCCCCTAGCGTACGAGCAGTACTTC. Translated: CASSLPLAYEQYF.